This T cell receptor beta chain was sequenced during a study of a mutant IDH1 vaccine in newly diagnosed glioma. The time point is: week 47, end of study. Each dose of the vaccine consisted of 300 ug of mutant IDH1 20-mer peptide, with topical imiquimod. There are 15 residues in the CDR3. The V segment lost 6 bases and the J segment 4 bases; nucleotides outside the gene matches: 5. CDR1 is SGHAT, CDR2 FQNNGV, per germline. Concerning this clone itself: Its antigen is unidentified.

Using immunoSEQ multiplex PCR, the repertoire was profiled, and TCRdb retains in-frame clones only, with some absent. Here the sample spans about 62,000 clones, roughly 87% being singletons. V is TRBV11-2 and J is TRBJ2-2; 10 bases are shared with TRBD1. Sequencing was performed on PBMCs, taken from a glioma patient whose treatment included an IDH1 peptide vaccine. The source of this sequence is a man aged 25-40 years with glioma. CDR3 in amino acids: CASRIDRGRTGELFF. CDR3 nucleotides: TGTGCCAGCAGAATCGACAGGGGGCGCACCGGGGAGCTGTTTTTT. The variable domain in full, with the rest retrieved from reference TRBV11-2 and TRBJ2-2, is EAGVAQSPRYKIIEKRQSVAFWCNPISGHATLYWYQQILGQGPKLLIQFQNNGVVDDSQLPKDRFSAERLKGVDSTLKIQPAKLEDSAVYLCASRIDRGRTGELFFGEGSRLTVL.